These 19 T cell receptor beta chains were sequenced from one sample in a study of neurological immune-mediated disorders (dated by TCRdb to the late 2010s). To prepare the library, 5' RACE was applied. Reads for this sample came from an Illumina HiSeq 2500. TCRdb handled the public reads itself, with Q25 trimming in fastp and clone calling in MiXCR, and kept productive beta chains. Identical CDR3 proteins give one entry, which carries the most common genes and DNA. This sample has more than 70,000 distinct CDR3 sequences in its table, and 10% of those were observed once. The top ten constitute roughly 1.8% of the sample. Material for sequencing was PBMCs. Receptors were obtained from a man between 35 and 55 years old in good health.

This clonotype was observed at least ten times. The V and J genes are TRBV5-1 and TRBJ2-2; no clear D gene. The CDR3 has 12 residues. V was clipped by 0 bases and J by 7 bases, with 4 bases between them. Per germline, CDR1 SGHRS and CDR2 YFSETQ. The CDR3: CASSLEGGELFF. The CDR3 DNA reads as TGCGCCAGCAGCTTGGAAGGCGGGGAGCTGTTTTTT.

This clonotype has a count of ten or more. This chain links TRBV20-1 with TRBJ2-3, with 9 bases matching TRBD1. Trimming took 3 bases from V and 4 from J; bases not matched to a gene: 11. This CDR3 has 16 amino acids. The germline CDR1 and CDR2 sequences are DFQATT and SNEGSKA (reference sequence). The CDR3 nucleotides are TGCAGTGCTAGTAATATGGGGACAGGGCTAGCAGATACGCAGTATTTT. This translates into CSASNMGTGLADTQYF.

Ten or more counts support this clonotype. CDR3 protein: CASSKEECARVGANYGYTF. For the CDR3, the DNA is TGTGCCAGCAGCAAAGAAGAATGTGCCAGGGTGGGAGCTAACTATGGCTACACCTTC. The V gene is TRBV21-1, the J gene TRBJ1-2; the table's D call TRBD1 went unverified against the DNA. TRBV21-1 corresponds to a pseudogene. The CDR3 loop spans 19 amino acids.

V gene TRBV19 combines with J gene TRBJ2-2, with D perhaps TRBD2 (6 bases). The germline V gene encodes CDR1 LNHDA and CDR2 SQIVND (reference sequence). V dropped 3 bases and J dropped 2 bases, with 10 bases sitting between them. The length of the CDR3 is 15 residues. DNA for the CDR3: TGTGCCAGTAGTATTCTCGGGAGTAACACCGGGGAGCTGTTTTTT. Its translation: CASSILGSNTGELFF.

Ten or more counts support this clonotype. V and J are TRBV18 and TRBJ2-7, with a weak D call TRBD1 (6 bases). The length of the CDR3 is 14 residues. Germline lookup yields CDR1 KGHSH and CDR2 LQKENI. V was pared by 3 bases and J by 1 base, with 10 bases between. This CDR3 is CASSPEQGSYEQYF. CDR3 nucleotides: TGTGCCAGCTCACCTGAACAGGGTTCCTACGAGCAGTACTTC.

This clonotype was counted ten times or more. The chain combines TRBV6-6 with TRBJ1-2, with a possible D match to TRBD1 (6 bases). The CDR3 length is 16 residues. CDR1 is MNHNY, CDR2 SVGAGI, per germline (reference sequence). V lost 4 bases and J lost 2, with 17 bases in between. The CDR3 sequence is CASSSQPKQGNYGYTF. CDR3 sequence (DNA): TGTGCCAGCAGTTCCCAACCTAAACAGGGAAACTATGGCTACACCTTC.

This clonotype was recorded a few times. This rearrangement joins TRBV20-1 to TRBJ2-3; TRBD1 is a possible D gene (6 bases). The CDR3 length is 14 residues. Germline-derived CDR1 and CDR2 are DFQATT and SNEGSKA (reference sequence). Trimming shortened V by 3 bases and J by 4 bases, and 14 bases separated the two germline ends. The CDR3 sequence is CSASLGALSDTQYF. The CDR3 DNA reads as TGCAGTGCTAGCTTGGGGGCCCTTTCAGATACGCAGTATTTT.

This clonotype was seen repeatedly, ten times or more. The V call is TRBV9, the J call TRBJ2-1; tentatively, D is TRBD2 (6 bases). Trimming took off 0 bases at V and 1 base at J, with 17 bases between the two ends. The germline gives CDR1 SGDLS, CDR2 YYNGEE. CDR3 length: 18 amino acids. CDR3 in DNA: TGTGCCAGCAGCGTAGGTGGGGGGTGGAAGTGGTCCTACAATGAGCAGTTCTTC. Amino acids: CASSVGGGWKWSYNEQFF.

The table lists this clonotype with many counts. The CDR3 DNA sequence: TGCGCCAGCAGCTTGACAGGGGGGGGTCGCGAGCAGTACTTC. Protein: CASSLTGGGREQYF. The V call is TRBV5-1, the J call TRBJ2-7; possible D gene TRBD1, 8 bases. Germline-derived CDR1 and CDR2 are SGHRS and YFSETQ. Between the trimmed V and J ends, which lost 1 base and 6 bases, there was a span of 14 bases. The CDR3 totals 14 residues.

This clonotype was counted ten times or more. V and J are TRBV19 and TRBJ2-1, with 9 bases aligning to TRBD2. The V segment lost 0 bases and the J segment 7 bases; nucleotides outside the gene matches: 7. This CDR3 comprises 16 residues. Germline lookup yields CDR1 LNHDA and CDR2 SQIVND (reference sequence). The CDR3 DNA sequence: TGTGCCAGTAGTATAGAACCGCGGGGGGGCAGAAATGAGCAGTTCTTC. Translation gives CASSIEPRGGRNEQFF.

This rearrangement joins TRBV2 to TRBJ2-5; no firm D call. Germline V lookup: CDR1 SNHLY, CDR2 FYNNEI. Trimming took 4 bases from V and 5 from J, leaving 8 bases between them. CDR3 length: 12 amino acids. CDR3 protein: CASSGADETQYF. CDR3 coding DNA: TGTGCCAGCAGTGGGGCAGATGAGACCCAGTACTTC. Complete variable domain (other parts from reference TRBV2 and TRBJ2-5): EPEVTQTPSHQVTQMGQEVILRCVPISNHLYFYWYRQILGQKVEFLVSFYNNEISEKSEIFDDQFSVERPDGSNFTLKIRSTKLEDSAMYFCASSGADETQYFGPGTRLLVL.

The sample holds many counts of this clonotype. V usage is TRBV3-1 and J usage is TRBJ2-3; weak D call: TRBD2 (6 bases). Germline V gives CDR1 LGHDT, CDR2 YNNKEL (reference sequence). The germline V and J ends were trimmed by 1 base and 0 bases, with 17 bases remaining between them. The CDR3 is made up of 18 amino acids. The CDR3 coding sequence is TGTGCCAGCAGCCAAGCGGTGAGAATCGGGACTAGCACAGATACGCAGTATTTT. It is translated as CASSQAVRIGTSTDTQYF.

This clonotype was seen ten or more times. This chain uses TRBV19 with TRBJ2-5, with D unclear. V lost 3 bases and J lost 9, with 8 bases in between. This CDR3 is built from 11 residues. Germline lookup yields CDR1 LNHDA and CDR2 SQIVND (reference sequence). CDR3: CASSMHQAQYF. CDR3 sequence (DNA): TGTGCCAGTAGTATGCACCAGGCCCAGTACTTC.

There are many counts of this clonotype. The chain couples TRBV20-1 to TRBJ1-1; D perhaps matches TRBD1 (5 bases). The CDR3 runs to 13 residues. With 6 bases removed from V and 10 bases from J, the gap between germline ends came to 21 bases. Germline V lookup: CDR1 DFQATT, CDR2 SNEGSKA (reference sequence). The CDR3 region has the DNA TGCAGTGCCAAACCCGGGCAGGTCGGGGGAGCTTTCTTT. It is translated as CSAKPGQVGGAFF.

This clonotype was observed many times. V and J are TRBV5-1 and TRBJ2-2, with TRBD2 matching 10 bases. CDR1 and CDR2 (germline): SGHRS, YFSETQ. This CDR3 comprises 16 residues. The junction had 6 bases not matched to a gene; V was cut back by 5 bases and J by 2 bases. CDR3 sequence (DNA): TGCGCCAGCAGAACCACTAGCGGGGCTAACACCGGGGAGCTGTTTTTT. Translating it yields CASRTTSGANTGELFF.

In its sample, this clonotype was seen many times. V and J are TRBV6-2 or TRBV6-3 and TRBJ1-2; 10 bases are a match to TRBD1. V lost 6 bases to trimming and J lost 5 bases; unmatched junction nucleotides: 6. This CDR3 has 14 residues. From germline, CDR1 is MNHEY and CDR2 SVGEGT. CDR3 nucleotide sequence: TGTGCCAGCAGAGCGACAGGGGGCGTATATGGCTACACCTTC. Amino acid sequence: CASRATGGVYGYTF.

In its sample, this clonotype was seen many times. The chain uses TRBV6-5 and TRBJ1-2; possibly TRBD1 for D (5 bases). Trimming shortened V by 9 bases and J by 6 bases, and 14 bases separated the two germline ends. Germline values: CDR1 MNHEY, CDR2 SVGAGI. CDR3 length: 12 amino acids. The CDR3 loop is CASARGTDGYTF. The CDR3 DNA sequence: TGTGCCAGTGCCCGGGGGACTGATGGCTACACCTTC.

This clonotype was detected many times. J is TRBJ2-1 and V is TRBV27, with a weak D call TRBD1 (7 bases). The CDR3 covers 15 residues. Per the germline V gene, CDR1 is MNHEY and CDR2 is SMNVEV (reference sequence). Trimming cost V 6 bases and J 9 bases, with 21 bases left between them. DNA of the CDR3: TGTGCCAGCAGCCTCGGGACAGCGGGCCGTAGTGAGCAGTTCTTC. This translates into CASSLGTAGRSEQFF.

This clonotype was seen ten or more times. The chain has TRBV12-3 or TRBV12-4 and TRBJ2-7; D is ambiguous. The CDR3 is 16 residues long. With 5 bases removed from V and 2 bases from J, the gap between germline ends came to 19 bases. The CDR3 nucleotides are TGTGCCAGCAGTCCTGTGACCATCCGCTCCCCCTACGAGCAGTACTTC. This codes for CASSPVTIRSPYEQYF.